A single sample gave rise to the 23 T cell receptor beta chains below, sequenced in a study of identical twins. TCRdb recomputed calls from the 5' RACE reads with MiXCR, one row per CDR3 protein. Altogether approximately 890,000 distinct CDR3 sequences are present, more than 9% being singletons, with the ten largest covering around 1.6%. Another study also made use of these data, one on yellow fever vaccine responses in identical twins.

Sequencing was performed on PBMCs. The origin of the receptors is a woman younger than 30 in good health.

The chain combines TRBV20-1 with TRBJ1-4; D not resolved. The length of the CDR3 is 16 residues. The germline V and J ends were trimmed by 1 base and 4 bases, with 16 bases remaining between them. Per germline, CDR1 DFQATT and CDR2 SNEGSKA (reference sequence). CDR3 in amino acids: CSARVPRLYHNEKLFF. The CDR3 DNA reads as TGCAGTGCTAGAGTCCCCAGACTATACCATAATGAAAAACTGTTTTTT.

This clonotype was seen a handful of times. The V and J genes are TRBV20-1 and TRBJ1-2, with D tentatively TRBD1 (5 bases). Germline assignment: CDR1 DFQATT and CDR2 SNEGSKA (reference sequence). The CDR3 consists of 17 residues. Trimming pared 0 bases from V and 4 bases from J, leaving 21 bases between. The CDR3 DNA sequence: TGCAGTGCTAGAGATCGTGAGGGGACCCATGGTGGCTATGGCTACACCTTC. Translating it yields CSARDREGTHGGYGYTF.

The CDR3 reads CASSDRATDNYGYTF. In nucleotides, the CDR3 is TGCGCCAGCAGCGACCGGGCCACAGATAACTATGGCTACACCTTC. This rearrangement joins TRBV5-1 to TRBJ1-2; no reliable D call. CDR1 is SGHRS, CDR2 YFSETQ, per germline. The germline V and J ends were trimmed by 4 bases and 1 base, with 14 bases remaining between them. The CDR3 totals 15 residues.

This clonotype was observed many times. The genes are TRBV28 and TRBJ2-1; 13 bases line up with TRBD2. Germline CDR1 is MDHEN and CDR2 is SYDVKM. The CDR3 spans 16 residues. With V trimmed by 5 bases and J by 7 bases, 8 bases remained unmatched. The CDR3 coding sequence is TGTGCCAGCAGTATAAGACTAGCGGGGGGTTCAAATGAGCAGTTCTTC. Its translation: CASSIRLAGGSNEQFF.

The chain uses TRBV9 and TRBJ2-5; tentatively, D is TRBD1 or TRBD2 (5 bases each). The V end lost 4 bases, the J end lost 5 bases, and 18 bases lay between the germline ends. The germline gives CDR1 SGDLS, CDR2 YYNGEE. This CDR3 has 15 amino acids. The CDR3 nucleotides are TGTGCCAGCAGCCCCGTAGGGGAGACAGCGGAGACCCAGTACTTC. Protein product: CASSPVGETAETQYF.

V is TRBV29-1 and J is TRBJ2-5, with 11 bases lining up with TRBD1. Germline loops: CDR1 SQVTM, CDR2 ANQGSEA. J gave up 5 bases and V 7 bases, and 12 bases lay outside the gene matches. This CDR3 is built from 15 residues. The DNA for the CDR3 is TGCAGCGCCCCCGGGACAGGGGGAGAGGTGGAGACCCAGTACTTC. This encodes CSAPGTGGEVETQYF. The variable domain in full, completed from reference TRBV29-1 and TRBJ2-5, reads SAVISQKPSRDICQRGTSLTIQCQVDSQVTMMFWYRQQPGQSLTLIATANQGSEATYESGFVIDKFPISRPNLTFSTLTVSNMSPEDSSIYLCSAPGTGGEVETQYFGPGTRLLVL.

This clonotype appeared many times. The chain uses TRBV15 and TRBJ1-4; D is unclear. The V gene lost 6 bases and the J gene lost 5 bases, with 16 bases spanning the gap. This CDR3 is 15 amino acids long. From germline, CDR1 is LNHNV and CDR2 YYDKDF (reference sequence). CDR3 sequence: CATSRPNGLNEKLFF. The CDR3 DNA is TGTGCCACCAGTCGACCCAACGGGCTAAATGAAAAACTGTTTTTT.

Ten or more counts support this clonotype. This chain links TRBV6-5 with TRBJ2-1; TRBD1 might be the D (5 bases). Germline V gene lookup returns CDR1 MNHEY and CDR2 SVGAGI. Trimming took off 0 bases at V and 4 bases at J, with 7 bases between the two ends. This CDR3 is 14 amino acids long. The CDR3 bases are TGTGCCAGCAGTTACTCGCGACAGTACAATGAGCAGTTCTTC. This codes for CASSYSRQYNEQFF.

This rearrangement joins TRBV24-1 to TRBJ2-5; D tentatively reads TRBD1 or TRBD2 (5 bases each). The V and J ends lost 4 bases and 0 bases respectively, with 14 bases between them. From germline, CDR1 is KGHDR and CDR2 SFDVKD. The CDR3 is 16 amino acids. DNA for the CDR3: TGTGCCACCAGTGACCCTAATTCGGGGCACCAAGAGACCCAGTACTTC. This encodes CATSDPNSGHQETQYF.

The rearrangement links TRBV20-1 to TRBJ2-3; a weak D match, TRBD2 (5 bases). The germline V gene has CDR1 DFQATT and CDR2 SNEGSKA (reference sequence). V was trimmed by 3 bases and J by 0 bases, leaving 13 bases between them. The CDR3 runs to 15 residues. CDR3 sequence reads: CSAREDYTSTDTQYF. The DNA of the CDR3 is TGCAGTGCTAGGGAAGACTACACTAGCACAGATACGCAGTATTTT.

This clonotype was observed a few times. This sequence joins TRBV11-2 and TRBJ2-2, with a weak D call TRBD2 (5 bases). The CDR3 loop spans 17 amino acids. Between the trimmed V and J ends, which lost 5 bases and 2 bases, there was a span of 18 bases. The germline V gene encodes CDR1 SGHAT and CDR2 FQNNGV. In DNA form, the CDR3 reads TGTGCCAGCAGCATCCCCTTAGGACTCTCCAACACCGGGGAGCTGTTTTTT. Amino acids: CASSIPLGLSNTGELFF.

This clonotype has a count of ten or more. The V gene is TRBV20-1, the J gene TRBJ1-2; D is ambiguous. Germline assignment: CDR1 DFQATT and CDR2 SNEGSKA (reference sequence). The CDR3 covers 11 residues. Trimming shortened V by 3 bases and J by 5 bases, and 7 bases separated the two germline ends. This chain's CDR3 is CSASEVYGYTF. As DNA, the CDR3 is TGCAGTGCTAGCGAGGTGTATGGCTACACCTTC.

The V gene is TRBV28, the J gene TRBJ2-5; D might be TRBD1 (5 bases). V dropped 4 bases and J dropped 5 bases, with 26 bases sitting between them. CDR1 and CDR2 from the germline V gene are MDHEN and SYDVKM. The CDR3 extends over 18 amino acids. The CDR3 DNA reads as TGTGCCAGCAGTTCCCTAACTCCCTTGACAGCCTACCGGGAGACCCAGTACTTC. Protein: CASSSLTPLTAYRETQYF.

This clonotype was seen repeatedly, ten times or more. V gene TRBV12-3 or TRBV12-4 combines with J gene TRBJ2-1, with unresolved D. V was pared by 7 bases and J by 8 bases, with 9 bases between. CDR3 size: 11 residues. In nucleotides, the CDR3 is TGTGCCAGCAAGCTAGGGTATGAGCAGTTCTTC. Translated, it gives CASKLGYEQFF.

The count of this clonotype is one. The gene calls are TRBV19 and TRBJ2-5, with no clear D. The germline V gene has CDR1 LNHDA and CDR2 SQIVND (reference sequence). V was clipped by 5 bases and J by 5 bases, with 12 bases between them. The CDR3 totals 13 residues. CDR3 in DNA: TGTGCCAGTAGTGCGCACGGTCGGGAGACCCAGTACTTC. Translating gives CASSAHGRETQYF.

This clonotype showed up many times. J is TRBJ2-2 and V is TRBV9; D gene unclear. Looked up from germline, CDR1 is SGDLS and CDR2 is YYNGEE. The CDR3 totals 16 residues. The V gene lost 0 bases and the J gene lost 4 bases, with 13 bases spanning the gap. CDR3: CASSVGLASVTGELFF. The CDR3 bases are TGTGCCAGCAGCGTAGGCTTGGCTAGTGTCACCGGGGAGCTGTTTTTT.

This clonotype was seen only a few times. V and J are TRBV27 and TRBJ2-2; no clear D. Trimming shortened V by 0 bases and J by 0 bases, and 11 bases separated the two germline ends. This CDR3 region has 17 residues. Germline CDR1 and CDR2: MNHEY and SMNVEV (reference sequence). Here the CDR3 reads CASSLSPARANTGELFF. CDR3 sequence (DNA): TGTGCCAGCAGTTTATCCCCGGCCCGAGCGAACACCGGGGAGCTGTTTTTT.

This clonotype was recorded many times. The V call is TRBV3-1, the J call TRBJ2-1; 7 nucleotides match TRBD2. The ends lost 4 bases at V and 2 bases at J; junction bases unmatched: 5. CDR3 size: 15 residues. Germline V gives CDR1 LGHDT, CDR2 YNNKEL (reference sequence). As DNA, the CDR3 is TGTGCCAGCAGCCCGAGCGGGACGGCCTACAATGAGCAGTTCTTC. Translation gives CASSPSGTAYNEQFF.

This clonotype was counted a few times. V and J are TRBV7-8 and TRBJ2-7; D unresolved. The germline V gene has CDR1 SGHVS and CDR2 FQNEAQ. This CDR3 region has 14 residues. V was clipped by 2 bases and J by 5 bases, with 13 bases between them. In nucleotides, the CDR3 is TGTGCCAGCAGCTTAAGTGGTGTGCGGCACGAGCAGTACGTC. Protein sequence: CASSLSGVRHEQYV.

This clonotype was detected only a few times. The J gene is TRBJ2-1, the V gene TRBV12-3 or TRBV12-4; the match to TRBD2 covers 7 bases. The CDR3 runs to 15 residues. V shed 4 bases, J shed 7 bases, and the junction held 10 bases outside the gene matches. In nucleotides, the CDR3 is TGTGCCAGCAGTTCCACGCCGGGACTAACGAATGAGCAGTTCTTC. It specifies CASSSTPGLTNEQFF.

CDR3 DNA: TGTGCCAGCTGGTTCATAGCCGGGACAGGGCCATACGAGCAGTACTTC. The encoded protein is CASWFIAGTGPYEQYF. V and J are TRBV6-1 and TRBJ2-7, with 9 bases that match TRBD1. Germline CDR1 MNHNS, CDR2 SASEGT. V was pared by 8 bases and J by 4 bases, with 15 bases of the junction left unmatched. The CDR3 has 16 amino acids.

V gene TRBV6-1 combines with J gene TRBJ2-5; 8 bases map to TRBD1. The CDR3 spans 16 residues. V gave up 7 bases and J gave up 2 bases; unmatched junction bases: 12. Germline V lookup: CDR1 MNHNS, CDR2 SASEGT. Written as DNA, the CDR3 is TGTGCCAGCACCTGGATGCTTACAGGGGGTCAAGAGACCCAGTACTTC. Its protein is CASTWMLTGGQETQYF.

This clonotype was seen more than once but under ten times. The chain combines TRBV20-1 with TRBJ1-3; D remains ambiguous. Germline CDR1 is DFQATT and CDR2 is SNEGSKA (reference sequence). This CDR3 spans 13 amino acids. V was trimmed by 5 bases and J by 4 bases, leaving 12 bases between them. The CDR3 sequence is CSAHGEVGNTIYF. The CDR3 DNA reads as TGCAGTGCTCATGGAGAGGTGGGAAACACCATATATTTT.